Presented here are 4 T cell receptor beta chains from one specimen sequenced in a study of PD-1 blockade in classical Hodgkin lymphoma. Brentuximab vedotin exposure varied among the patients, all of whom had relapsed after autologous stem cell transplantation. Profiled with immunoSEQ multiplex PCR; TCRdb holds only in-frame clones, not every one. Of some 96,000 clones listed, approximately 83% were seen once; the top ten hold 9% to 15%. This material consisted of peripheral blood mononuclear cells (PBMCs), taken at baseline. These receptors were taken from a human donor with classical Hodgkin lymphoma.

In this sample, this clone turned up once. This chain connects TRBV28 to TRBJ1-2; 8 bases are a match to TRBD1. The CDR3 is 13 residues long. V trimming: 6 bases; J trimming: 2 bases; junction bases outside the gene matches: 2. Germline V gene data show CDR1 as MDHEN and CDR2 as SYDVKM. In DNA, the CDR3 is TGTGCCAGCAGACCAGGGGGCAACTATGGCTACACCTTC. It yields the protein CASRPGGNYGYTF.

The chain employs TRBV9 and TRBJ1-2, with 10 positions matching TRBD1. The germline V gene has CDR1 SGDLS and CDR2 YYNGEE. There are 20 residues in the CDR3. The ends lost 3 bases at V and 2 bases at J; junction bases unmatched: 19. This CDR3 reads CASSADRRGTGDPTNYGYTF. Written as DNA, the CDR3 is TGTGCCAGCAGCGCCGATCGTAGGGGGACAGGGGACCCGACGAACTATGGCTACACCTTC.

The V call is TRBV5-4, the J call TRBJ1-4, with 7 bases aligning to TRBD1. The length of the CDR3 is 16 residues. The germline gives CDR1 SGHNT, CDR2 YYREEE (reference sequence). J gave up 8 bases and V 0 bases, and 10 bases lay outside the gene matches. CDR3 nucleotides: TGTGCCAGCAGCTTGGGACCGACAGGGAATGGAGAAAAACTGTTTTTT. It translates to CASSLGPTGNGEKLFF.

The genes are TRBV27 and TRBJ2-5; D is possibly TRBD1 (7 bases). CDR1 MNHEY and CDR2 SMNVEV come from the germline V gene (reference sequence). Deletions cut 7 bases from V and 5 bases from J, with 20 bases between. The CDR3 contains 15 residues. This CDR3 reads CASTPGGYASETQYF. CDR3 in DNA: TGTGCCAGCACCCCAGGGGGGTACGCTTCGGAGACCCAGTACTTC.